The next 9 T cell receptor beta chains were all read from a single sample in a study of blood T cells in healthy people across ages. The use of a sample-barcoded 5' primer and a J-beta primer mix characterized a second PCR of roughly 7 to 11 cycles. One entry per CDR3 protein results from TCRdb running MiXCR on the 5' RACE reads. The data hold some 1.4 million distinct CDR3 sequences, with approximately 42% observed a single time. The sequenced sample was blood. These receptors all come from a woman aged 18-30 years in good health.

The CDR3 loop is CATSDPEEGHQPQHF. The CDR3 DNA reads as TGTGCCACCAGTGATCCCGAGGAGGGCCATCAGCCCCAGCATTTT. The rearrangement joins TRBV24-1 to TRBJ1-5; D remains unclear. Germline V gene data show CDR1 as KGHDR and CDR2 as SFDVKD. Trimming pared 3 bases from V and 5 bases from J, leaving 13 bases between. This CDR3 comprises 15 residues.

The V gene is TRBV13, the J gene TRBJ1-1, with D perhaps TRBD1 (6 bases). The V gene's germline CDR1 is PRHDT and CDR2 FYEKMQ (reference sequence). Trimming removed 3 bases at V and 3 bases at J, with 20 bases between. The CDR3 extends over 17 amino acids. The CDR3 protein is CASSFPGTRLGDTEAFF. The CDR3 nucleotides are TGTGCCAGCAGCTTTCCCGGGACACGACTAGGGGACACTGAAGCTTTCTTT.

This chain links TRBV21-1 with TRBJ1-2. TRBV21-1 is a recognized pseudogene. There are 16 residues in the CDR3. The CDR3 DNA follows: TGTGCCAACAGCAAAATGAGCCTAGACACTAACTATGGCTACACCTTC. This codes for CANSKMSLDTNYGYTF.

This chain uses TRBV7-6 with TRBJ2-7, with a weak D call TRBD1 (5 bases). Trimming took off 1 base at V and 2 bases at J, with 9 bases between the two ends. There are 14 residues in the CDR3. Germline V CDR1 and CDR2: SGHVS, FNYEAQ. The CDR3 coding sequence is TGTGCCAGCAGCTTAGGACAGTCCGCCTACGAGCAGTACTTC. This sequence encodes CASSLGQSAYEQYF.

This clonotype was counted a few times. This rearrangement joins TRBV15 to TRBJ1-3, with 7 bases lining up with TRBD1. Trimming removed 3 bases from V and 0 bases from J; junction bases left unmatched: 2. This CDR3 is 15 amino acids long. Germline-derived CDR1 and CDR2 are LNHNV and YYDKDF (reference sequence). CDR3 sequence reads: CATSRDRPSGNTIYF. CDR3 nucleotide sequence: TGTGCCACCAGCAGGGACAGGCCCTCTGGAAACACCATATATTTT.

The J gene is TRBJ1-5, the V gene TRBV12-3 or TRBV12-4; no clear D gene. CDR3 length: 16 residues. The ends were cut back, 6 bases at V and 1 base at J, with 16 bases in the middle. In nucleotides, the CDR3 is TGTGCCAGCAGCCCTAGGCACCTCGGGAGCAATCAGCCCCAGCATTTT. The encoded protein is CASSPRHLGSNQPQHF.

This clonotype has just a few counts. The CDR3 nucleotides are TGCAGTGCTAGAGGGCTAGCGGGCGATTACGAGCAGTACTTC. It is translated as CSARGLAGDYEQYF. This sequence joins TRBV20-1 and TRBJ2-7, with 8 bases aligning to TRBD2. This CDR3 is built from 14 residues. Germline CDR1 DFQATT, CDR2 SNEGSKA (reference sequence). J was trimmed by 4 bases and V by 1 base; bases with no gene match: 6.

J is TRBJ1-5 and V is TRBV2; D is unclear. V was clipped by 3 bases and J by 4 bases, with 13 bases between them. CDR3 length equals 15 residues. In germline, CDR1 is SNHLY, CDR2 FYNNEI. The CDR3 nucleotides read TGTGCCAGCAGTGACACAATGGAGCAGAATCAGCCCCAGCATTTT. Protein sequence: CASSDTMEQNQPQHF.

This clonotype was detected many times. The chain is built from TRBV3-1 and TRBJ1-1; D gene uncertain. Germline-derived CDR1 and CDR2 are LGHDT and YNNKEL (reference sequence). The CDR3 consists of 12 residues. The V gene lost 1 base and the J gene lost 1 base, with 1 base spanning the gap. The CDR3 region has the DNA TGTGCCAGCAGCCAAGCGAACACTGAAGCTTTCTTT. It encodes CASSQANTEAFF.